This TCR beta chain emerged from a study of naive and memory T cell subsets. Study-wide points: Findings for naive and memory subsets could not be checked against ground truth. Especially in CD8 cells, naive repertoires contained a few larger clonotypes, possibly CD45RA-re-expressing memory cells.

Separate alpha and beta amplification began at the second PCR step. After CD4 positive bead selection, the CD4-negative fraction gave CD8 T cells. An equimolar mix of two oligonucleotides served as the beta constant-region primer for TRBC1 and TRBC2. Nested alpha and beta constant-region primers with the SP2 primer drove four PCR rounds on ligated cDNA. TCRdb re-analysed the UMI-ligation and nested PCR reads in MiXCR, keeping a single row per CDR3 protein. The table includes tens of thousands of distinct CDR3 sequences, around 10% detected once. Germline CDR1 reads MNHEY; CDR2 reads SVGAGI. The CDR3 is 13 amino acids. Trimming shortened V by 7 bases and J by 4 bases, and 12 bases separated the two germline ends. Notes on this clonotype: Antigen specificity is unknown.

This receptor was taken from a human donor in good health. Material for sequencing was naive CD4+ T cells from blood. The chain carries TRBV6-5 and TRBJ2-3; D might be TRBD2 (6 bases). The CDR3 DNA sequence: TGTGCCAGCAATCGCGCGGGGTCAGATACGCAGTATTTT. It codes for CASNRAGSDTQYF.